These T cell receptor beta chains were read from a single sample in a study of blood T cell repertoires in COVID-19. Produced via immunoSEQ multiplex PCR; TCRdb's table is partial and in-frame only. The table includes 55,000 to 70,000 clones, more than 90% detected once. Sequenced: peripheral blood. All receptors come from a human donor in a cohort sampled during active COVID-19. Each CDR3 is given with its conserved first and last residue. A D gene is named only where the DNA matches it firmly. Not all rows give a size; the values are once, few, many and, for expanded clones, a class.

cdr3_length: 16; clone_size: .; v_call: TRBV30; j_call: TRBJ2-7; d_call: TRBD2; cdr3_nt: TGTGCCTGGAGTTTATTCCCCGGCGGGAGCTCCTACGAGCAGTACTTC; cdr3_aa: CAWSLFPGGSSYEQYF
cdr3_length: 14; clone_size: once; v_call: TRBV4-1; j_call: TRBJ2-3; d_call: .; cdr3_nt: TGCGCCAGCGGGCTAGCACCAAGCACAGATACGCAGTATTTT; cdr3_aa: CASGLAPSTDTQYF
cdr3_length: 13; clone_size: .; v_call: TRBV18; j_call: TRBJ1-1; d_call: .; cdr3_nt: TGTGCCAGCTCACCAACCAGGGGCACTGAAGCTTTCTTT; cdr3_aa: CASSPTRGTEAFF
cdr3_length: 14; clone_size: .; v_call: TRBV27; j_call: TRBJ1-2; d_call: TRBD1; cdr3_nt: TGTGCCAGCAGTGGGACAGGGGGTTATGTTGGCTACACCTTC; cdr3_aa: CASSGTGGYVGYTF
cdr3_length: 17; clone_size: once; v_call: TRBV24-1; j_call: TRBJ2-1; d_call: TRBD2; cdr3_nt: TGTGCCACCAGTGATGAAAGGGGACTAGCGGGGTACAATGAGCAGTTCTTC; cdr3_aa: CATSDERGLAGYNEQFF
cdr3_length: 16; clone_size: .; v_call: TRBV5-6; j_call: TRBJ2-3; d_call: TRBD2; cdr3_nt: TGTGCCAGCAGCTTGCAACCGGGACTAGCGGGTAATACGCAGTATTTT; cdr3_aa: CASSLQPGLAGNTQYF
cdr3_length: 17; clone_size: once; v_call: TRBV4-2; j_call: TRBJ2-3; d_call: TRBD2; cdr3_nt: TGTGCCAGCAGCCAGGAGAAAGCGGGAGGGCCTAAAGATACGCAATATTTT; cdr3_aa: CASSQEKAGGPKDTQYF
cdr3_length: 16; clone_size: .; v_call: TRBV2; j_call: TRBJ1-3; d_call: .; cdr3_nt: TGTGCCAGCAGTAGGCGCTCAGGGAAATATGGAAACACCATATATTTT; cdr3_aa: CASSRRSGKYGNTIYF
cdr3_length: 11; clone_size: .; v_call: TRBV29-1; j_call: TRBJ2-3; d_call: .; cdr3_nt: TGCAGCGCCCCCGCCGGGGATACGCAGTATTTT; cdr3_aa: CSAPAGDTQYF
cdr3_length: 14; clone_size: .; v_call: TRBV29-1; j_call: TRBJ2-3; d_call: .; cdr3_nt: TGCAGCGTTGGTGCGGTGAGGGCGGCGGATACGCAGTATTTT; cdr3_aa: CSVGAVRAADTQYF
cdr3_length: 12; clone_size: .; v_call: TRBV2; j_call: TRBJ2-5; d_call: TRBD2; cdr3_nt: TGTGCCAGCAGTGAGACTAGCGGCCCCCAGTACTTC; cdr3_aa: CASSETSGPQYF
cdr3_length: 15; clone_size: once; v_call: TRBV5-6; j_call: TRBJ2-7; d_call: TRBD2; cdr3_nt: TGTGCCAGCAGCTTGGTTCTAGCGGGAGCCTACGAGCAGTACTTC; cdr3_aa: CASSLVLAGAYEQYF
cdr3_length: 13; clone_size: .; v_call: TRBV9; j_call: TRBJ1-5; d_call: .; cdr3_nt: TGTGCCAGCGCGCAGGCCGGGGGTCAGCCCCAGCATTTT; cdr3_aa: CASAQAGGQPQHF
cdr3_length: 15; clone_size: .; v_call: TRBV30; j_call: TRBJ1-6; d_call: TRBD1; cdr3_nt: TGTGCCTGGAGTGTACCTGGGACAGGGAGGCCACCCCTCCACTTT; cdr3_aa: CAWSVPGTGRPPLHF
cdr3_length: 15; clone_size: .; v_call: TRBV27; j_call: TRBJ1-4; d_call: .; cdr3_nt: TGTGCCAGCAGTTTCCTAGGACAGACTAATGAAAAACTGTTTTTT; cdr3_aa: CASSFLGQTNEKLFF
cdr3_length: 15; clone_size: .; v_call: TRBV7-9; j_call: TRBJ2-7; d_call: TRBD1; cdr3_nt: TGTGCCAGCAGCCCACGGACAGGGGGTCCCTACGAGCAGTACTTC; cdr3_aa: CASSPRTGGPYEQYF
cdr3_length: 14; clone_size: few; v_call: TRBV6-6; j_call: TRBJ1-6; d_call: .; cdr3_nt: TGTGCCAGCAGCACGAGCTCCTATAATTCACCCCTCCACTTT; cdr3_aa: CASSTSSYNSPLHF
cdr3_length: 13; clone_size: .; v_call: TRBV2; j_call: TRBJ2-1; d_call: TRBD1; cdr3_nt: TGTGCCAGCACCCTAAACAGGGGTGATGAGCAGTTCTTC; cdr3_aa: CASTLNRGDEQFF
cdr3_length: 14; clone_size: .; v_call: TRBV24-1; j_call: TRBJ2-1; d_call: .; cdr3_nt: TGTGCCACCAGTGATTTGGGGGGCGAGAATGAGCAGTTCTTC; cdr3_aa: CATSDLGGENEQFF
cdr3_length: 15; clone_size: .; v_call: TRBV6-5; j_call: TRBJ2-1; d_call: .; cdr3_nt: TGTGCCAGCAGGGGGGGGCTGGGCTCCTACAATGAGCAGTTCTTC; cdr3_aa: CASRGGLGSYNEQFF
cdr3_length: 16; clone_size: .; v_call: TRBV2; j_call: TRBJ1-1; d_call: TRBD1; cdr3_nt: TGTGCCAGCAGTGAAGGACCAACAGGGGGAAAGACTGAAGCTTTCTTT; cdr3_aa: CASSEGPTGGKTEAFF
cdr3_length: 16; clone_size: .; v_call: TRBV29-1; j_call: TRBJ1-4; d_call: TRBD1; cdr3_nt: TGCAGCGCCGAACTCATTGGACAGGGACGTAATGAAAAACTGTTTTTT; cdr3_aa: CSAELIGQGRNEKLFF
cdr3_length: 12; clone_size: .; v_call: TRBV21-1; j_call: TRBJ2-2; d_call: .; cdr3_nt: TGTGCCAGGGACAGGGTAATCGGGGAGCTGTTTTTT; cdr3_aa: CARDRVIGELFF
cdr3_length: 12; clone_size: .; v_call: TRBV7-2; j_call: TRBJ1-2; d_call: .; cdr3_nt: TGTGCCAGCAGCTTAAACAGGGCTGTCCACACCTTC; cdr3_aa: CASSLNRAVHTF